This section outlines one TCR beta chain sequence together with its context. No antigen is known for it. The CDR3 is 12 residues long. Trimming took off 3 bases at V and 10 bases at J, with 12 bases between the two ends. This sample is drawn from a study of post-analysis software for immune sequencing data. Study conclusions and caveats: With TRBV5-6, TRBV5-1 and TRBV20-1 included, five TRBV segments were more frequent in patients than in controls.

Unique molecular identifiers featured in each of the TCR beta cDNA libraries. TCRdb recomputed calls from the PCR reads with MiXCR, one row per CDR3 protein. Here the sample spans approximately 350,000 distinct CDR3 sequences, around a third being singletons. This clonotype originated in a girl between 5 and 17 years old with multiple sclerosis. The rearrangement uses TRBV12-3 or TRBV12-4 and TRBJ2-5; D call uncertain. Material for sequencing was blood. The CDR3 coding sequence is TGTGCCAGCAGTTTTGGCAGCCTCGTCCAGTACTTC. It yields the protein CASSFGSLVQYF.